The rows below give T cell receptor beta chains drawn from one sample of a study of blood T cell repertoires in COVID-19. The repertoire was sequenced with immunoSEQ multiplex PCR; TCRdb's copy has only in-frame clones and lacks some. The repertoire includes a few hundred thousand clones, 70% to 90% of them detected once, and about an eighth sits in the top ten. Sequenced material: peripheral blood. The receptors were sampled from a woman under 30 who had recovered from COVID-19. Each CDR3 is given with its conserved first and last residue. The order of the fields is V gene, clone size, D gene, J gene, CDR3 DNA, CDR3 protein. The D gene is left open where the match is weak. Clone size is not always given. Where it is, it says once, few, many or a class for expanded clones.

>TRBV7-9|once|NA|TRBJ2-7
TGTGCCAGCACCGGGGGGACAGCGAGCTCCTACGAGCAGTACTTC
CASTGGTASSYEQYF
>TRBV7-9|NA|TRBD2|TRBJ2-3
TGTGCCAGCAGCGCACCCGTAGCGGGAGGTCGGGTAGATACGCAGTATTTT
CASSAPVAGGRVDTQYF
>TRBV27|NA|NA|TRBJ1-1
TGTGCCAGCCGGTCGGCACAGCCTAACACTGAAGCTTTCTTT
CASRSAQPNTEAFF
>TRBV25-1|NA|TRBD2|TRBJ2-3
TGTGCCAGCAGTGCCCCCGGGAGGAGCACAGATACGCAGTATTTT
CASSAPGRSTDTQYF
>TRBV4-1|NA|TRBD1|TRBJ2-3
TGCGCCAGCAGACCTACGACAGGGGGCGAAACAGATACGCAGTATTTT
CASRPTTGGETDTQYF
>TRBV4-1|NA|NA|TRBJ2-2
TGCGCCAGCAGCCTACTGGACAGGAACACCGGGGAGCTGTTTTTT
CASSLLDRNTGELFF
>TRBV15|NA|NA|TRBJ1-1
TGTGCCACCAGCAGGGCTGATTACAAAGCTTTCTTT
CATSRADYKAFF
>TRBV6-2/TRBV6-3|few|NA|TRBJ2-7
TGTGCCAGCAGTTACAGTGGCCCCCAGGGGGGCTACGAGCAGTACTTC
CASSYSGPQGGYEQYF
>TRBV9|NA|NA|TRBJ2-3
TGTGCCAGCAGCGAAGGGAGTCAGTCAGATACGCAGTATTTT
CASSEGSQSDTQYF
>TRBV19|NA|TRBD1|TRBJ1-1
TGTGCCAGTAGAAATCAAGGACAGGCTGGGTGGGGCACTGAAGCTTTCTTT
CASRNQGQAGWGTEAFF
>TRBV15|NA|TRBD1|TRBJ2-2
TGTGCCACCAAATCGGGACAGGGGTGGGGATTTGGCACCGGGGAGCTGTTTTTT
CATKSGQGWGFGTGELFF
>TRBV25-1|NA|TRBD1|TRBJ1-3
TGTGCCAGCAGTGAATGGGACAGTCGGTCGGAAGACACCATATATTTT
CASSEWDSRSEDTIYF
>TRBV27|NA|NA|TRBJ1-1
TGTGCCAGCAGTCAGACAGTAGGAAACACTGAAGCTTTCTTT
CASSQTVGNTEAFF
>TRBV25-1|NA|NA|TRBJ2-7
TGTGCCAGCAGTGATCCAGGCTACGAGCAGTACTTC
CASSDPGYEQYF
>TRBV3-1/TRBV3-2|NA|TRBD2|TRBJ2-1
TGTGCCAGCAGCCAAGGAGAGGGGACTAGGGGAGAGCAGTTCTTC
CASSQGEGTRGEQFF
>TRBV7-9|NA|TRBD1|TRBJ1-1
TGTGCCAGCAGCTTTTACAGGGGAACGAACACTGAAGCTTTCTTT
CASSFYRGTNTEAFF
>TRBV21-1|NA|NA|TRBJ2-7
TGTGCCAGCAGCATTACAGGGGCCGAGCAGTACTTC
CASSITGAEQYF
>TRBV10-3|NA|NA|TRBJ2-5
TGTGCCATCAGCCTACTAGTATGGGAGACCCAGTACTTC
CAISLLVWETQYF
>TRBV6-1|many|NA|TRBJ2-6
TGTGCCAGCAGTGAAGACAACTCTGGGGCCAACGTCCTGACTTTC
CASSEDNSGANVLTF
>TRBV27|NA|TRBD1|TRBJ1-2
TGTGCCAGCAGTCTTTTGGGACAGGGGGCTAATGGCTACACCTTC
CASSLLGQGANGYTF
>TRBV20-1|NA|NA|TRBJ2-3
TGCAGTGCTAGAGCTAGGGATACGCAGTATTTT
CSARARDTQYF
>TRBV7-2|once|TRBD2|TRBJ2-1
TGTGCCAGTAGAGAAAGACTAGCGGGGGTCCACAATGAGCAGTTCTTC
CASRERLAGVHNEQFF
>TRBV7-6|NA|TRBD2|TRBJ2-7
TGTGCCAGCAGCCTAGGAGGGGCCGGGACTATCCTCTACGAGCAGTACTTC
CASSLGGAGTILYEQYF
>TRBV6-2/TRBV6-3|NA|NA|TRBJ2-2
TGTGCCAGCAGTTACGGTGGGCCGGGAACCGGGGAGCTGTTTTTT
CASSYGGPGTGELFF
>TRBV18|NA|TRBD1|TRBJ1-1
TGTGCCAGCTCACAGGACAGGAACCTCGAAGCTTTCTTT
CASSQDRNLEAFF
>TRBV19|once|NA|TRBJ2-6
TGTGCCAGTACTCAGACATTTGGGGCCAACGTCCTGACTTTC
CASTQTFGANVLTF
>TRBV7-6|NA|NA|TRBJ1-3
TGTGCCAGCAGCCCTGCGTACCGGGATTCTGGAAACACCATATATTTT
CASSPAYRDSGNTIYF
>TRBV5-1|NA|TRBD2|TRBJ2-7
TGCGCCAGCAGCCCTGGGACTAGCGGGAGGCCCGACTCCTACGAGCAGTACTTC
CASSPGTSGRPDSYEQYF
>TRBV9|once|NA|TRBJ2-3
TGTGCCAGCAGCCCTCAGGACACCACAGATACGCAGTATTTT
CASSPQDTTDTQYF
>TRBV6-2/TRBV6-3|NA|TRBD1|TRBJ2-5
TGTGCCAGCAGTTACTCAGAGGGACAGGCGGAGACCCAGTACTTC
CASSYSEGQAETQYF
>TRBV4-1|few|NA|TRBJ2-7
TGCGCCAGCAGCCAAGTTCTTGGCAACGAGCAGTACTTC
CASSQVLGNEQYF
>TRBV30|NA|NA|TRBJ1-2
TGTGCCTGGGCCCCCGGAGGCTATGGCTACACCTTC
CAWAPGGYGYTF
>TRBV2|once|TRBD2|TRBJ2-3
TGTGCCAGCAGAAAACAGGGAGGGGCTAGCGGGATGACTTCTAGCACAGATACGCAGTATTTT
CASRKQGGASGMTSSTDTQYF
>TRBV6-5|NA|TRBD1|TRBJ1-1
TGTGCCAGCAGTTACGGACAGGGACATAGGGGCACTGAAGCTTTCTTT
CASSYGQGHRGTEAFF
>TRBV13|NA|TRBD2|TRBJ2-5
TGTGCCAGCAGCCCTCCCCGGCTGACTAGCGGGTGGGAGGAGACCCAGTACTTC
CASSPPRLTSGWEETQYF
>TRBV30|NA|NA|TRBJ1-2
TGTGCCTGGACCGATGCAACTGAGGTCTACACCTTC
CAWTDATEVYTF
>TRBV5-6|NA|TRBD1|TRBJ1-5
TGTGCCAGCAGCTTTGGGACAGGATACAATCAGCCCCAGCATTTT
CASSFGTGYNQPQHF
>TRBV5-1|once|TRBD1|TRBJ1-4
TGCGCCAGCAGCTTGGAGACAGGGATTTATGAAAAACTGTTTTTT
CASSLETGIYEKLFF
>TRBV11-2|NA|TRBD1|TRBJ2-2
TGTGCCAGCAGCCCACTGATCTCCGGGACAGGTTACACCGGGGAGCTGTTTTTT
CASSPLISGTGYTGELFF
>TRBV3-1/TRBV3-2|once|TRBD1|TRBJ2-7
TGTGCCAGCAGCCAAGATCCCTCCAGGGGGCGTCCCTACGAGCAGTACTTC
CASSQDPSRGRPYEQYF
>TRBV12-2|once|NA|TRBJ1-3
TGTGCAAGTCGGGTTGGGCCCTATTCTGGAAACACCATATATTTT
CASRVGPYSGNTIYF
>TRBV5-6|NA|TRBD1|TRBJ2-7
TGTGCCAGCAACCCGGGACAGGGGGCAGGTGAGCAGTACTTC
CASNPGQGAGEQYF
>TRBV6-5|NA|TRBD1|TRBJ1-2
TGTGCCAGCAGTCGACAGGGAAGCTATGGCTACACCTTC
CASSRQGSYGYTF
>TRBV30|NA|NA|TRBJ1-1
TGTGCCTGCGACAAATACACTGAAGCTTTCTTT
CACDKYTEAFF
>TRBV14|NA|NA|TRBJ2-3
TGTGCCAGCAGCCAAATCGGCCTGCGGGTCACAGATACGCAGTATTTT
CASSQIGLRVTDTQYF
>TRBV27|NA|TRBD2|TRBJ2-7
TGTGCCAGCAGGGGACTAGCGGGAGTAGGAGAGCAGTACTTC
CASRGLAGVGEQYF
>TRBV5-1|NA|TRBD1|TRBJ2-3
TGCGCCAGCAGCGTGTCAGGGGGCGAGGATACGCAGTATTTT
CASSVSGGEDTQYF
>TRBV25-1|NA|TRBD1|TRBJ1-1
TGTGCCAGCAGTGGGACAGGGGCCACTGAAGCTTTCTTT
CASSGTGATEAFF
>TRBV30|NA|NA|TRBJ2-4
TGTGCCTGGAAGGGGTGGCGGGGAAACATTCAGTACTTC
CAWKGWRGNIQYF